The 10 T cell receptor beta chains below were found in one sample sequenced in a study of blood T cell repertoires in COVID-19. TCRdb's copy holds only in-frame clones and misses some; the assay was immunoSEQ multiplex PCR. The table records about 210,000 clones, about 80% of them present only once. Sequencing used peripheral blood. The source of these receptors is a woman in her forties with active or convalescent COVID-19.

This chain joins TRBV5-1 and TRBJ1-2; weak D call: TRBD1 (5 bases). Germline loops: CDR1 SGHRS, CDR2 YFSETQ. Trimming cost V 2 bases and J 8 bases, with 13 bases left between them. The CDR3 runs to 13 residues. For the CDR3, the DNA is TGCGCCAGCAGCTTTGGGGCCTCGAGGGGCTACACCTTC. Amino acids: CASSFGASRGYTF.

The rearrangement links TRBV2 to TRBJ2-1, with TRBD1 matching over 7 bases. The CDR3 runs to 15 residues. The germline V gene encodes CDR1 SNHLY and CDR2 FYNNEI. V lost 1 base to trimming and J lost 6 bases; unmatched junction nucleotides: 6. The CDR3, as DNA: TGTGCCAGCAGTGAAGGGACAGGTCGAATCAATGAGCAGTTCTTC. It encodes CASSEGTGRINEQFF. The full variable domain, in which reference TRBV2 and TRBJ2-1 provide the parts outside the CDR3, is EPEVTQTPSHQVTQMGQEVILRCVPISNHLYFYWYRQILGQKVEFLVSFYNNEISEKSEIFDDQFSVERPDGSNFTLKIRSTKLEDSAMYFCASSEGTGRINEQFFGPGTRLTVL.

The rearrangement links TRBV7-9 to TRBJ1-1; possible D gene TRBD1, 5 bases. Germline V gene sequence: CDR1 SEHNR, CDR2 FQNEAQ (reference sequence). The CDR3 runs 12 residues. Deletions cut 4 bases from V and 4 bases from J, with 7 bases between. CDR3 in amino acids: CASSSRVTEAFF. The CDR3 nucleotides are TGTGCCAGCAGCTCCAGGGTCACTGAAGCTTTCTTT.

This clone has more than one count but fewer than ten. The CDR3 here is CASTTGENTGELFF. For the CDR3, the DNA is TGTGCCAGCACGACGGGGGAGAACACCGGGGAGCTGTTTTTT. J is TRBJ2-2 and V is TRBV14; tentatively, D is TRBD2 (6 bases). Germline CDR1 SGHDN, CDR2 FVKESK. The CDR3 is 14 residues long. Trimming pared 7 bases from V and 1 base from J, leaving 10 bases between.

This clone has a count of ten or more. The chain links TRBV30 to TRBJ1-2; D gene uncertain. The germline V and J ends were trimmed by 8 bases and 6 bases, with 19 bases remaining between them. CDR1 and CDR2 (germline): GTSNPN, SVGIG (reference sequence). The CDR3 is 13 residues long. The CDR3 loop reads CALPRWRFDGYTF. CDR3 DNA: TGTGCCCTACCAAGGTGGAGGTTTGATGGCTACACCTTC.

This chain links TRBV5-1 with TRBJ1-4; D unresolved. The CDR3 extends over 13 amino acids. V was pared by 3 bases and J by 4 bases, with 7 bases between. Germline loops: CDR1 SGHRS, CDR2 YFSETQ. The CDR3 protein is CASSSVVNEKLFF. Here the CDR3 DNA reads TGCGCCAGCAGCTCTGTAGTTAATGAAAAACTGTTTTTT. Looking up the rest from reference TRBV5-1 and TRBJ1-4 gives the full variable domain: KAGVTQTPRYLIKTRGQQVTLSCSPISGHRSVSWYQQTPGQGLQFLFEYFSETQRNKGNFPGRFSGRQFSNSRSEMNVSTLELGDSALYLCASSSVVNEKLFFGSGTQLSVL.

This chain joins TRBV11-3 and TRBJ2-1, with 10 nucleotides matching TRBD2. The CDR3 consists of 15 residues. Germline CDR1 reads SGHNT; CDR2 reads YENEEA. Trimming removed 5 bases from V and 5 bases from J; junction bases left unmatched: 6. The CDR3 region is CASSLTGTSDNEQFF. In DNA form, the CDR3 reads TGTGCCAGCAGCCTTACCGGGACTAGCGACAATGAGCAGTTCTTC.

The V gene is TRBV6-2 or TRBV6-3, the J gene TRBJ1-1, with 10 bases lining up with TRBD1. Germline-derived CDR1 and CDR2 are MNHEY and SVGEGT. This CDR3 has 15 residues. V was clipped by 2 bases and J by 4 bases; unmatched bases: 4. The CDR3: CASSYRGQGITEAFF. In DNA, the CDR3 is TGTGCCAGCAGTTACAGGGGACAGGGGATCACTGAAGCTTTCTTT.

To note about this clone: Other DNA sequences within the sample encode an identical CDR3. The gene calls are TRBV4-1 and TRBJ1-1; no firm D call. CDR3 size: 14 residues. Germline CDR1 is MGHRA and CDR2 is YSYEKL. Trimming left V 1 base short and J 2 bases short, with 8 bases between. DNA of the CDR3: TGCGCCAGCAGCCAAGGTCAGGCAAACACTGAAGCTTTCTTT. The encoded protein is CASSQGQANTEAFF.

V is TRBV6-1 and J is TRBJ1-2; no reliable D call. Germline V gene lookup returns CDR1 MNHNS and CDR2 SASEGT. The CDR3 consists of 16 residues. V was shortened by 3 bases and J by 4 bases, with 18 bases between the two germline ends. CDR3 amino acids: CASSDRSALRGYGYTF. The CDR3 DNA follows: TGTGCCAGCAGTGATCGATCAGCCTTACGGGGCTATGGCTACACCTTC.